This T cell receptor (beta chain) emerged from a study of T cells in narcolepsy. Germline CDR1 is MNHNS and CDR2 is SASEGT. V dropped 6 bases and J dropped 1; count of bases not matched to a gene: 5. The CDR3 consists of 14 residues. Assay used: immunoSEQ multiplex PCR; TCRdb lists only in-frame clones, some missing. Here the sample spans about 35,000 clones, over 65% being singletons. The chain joins TRBV6-1 to TRBJ1-1; 7 bases map to TRBD1. The material sequenced was memory (CD45RA-) CD4+ T cells from blood. The clonotype comes from a human donor in good health. CDR3 DNA sequence: TGTGCCAGCAGCCTATGGACAGGGAACACTGAAGCTTTCTTT. Protein product: CASSLWTGNTEAFF.